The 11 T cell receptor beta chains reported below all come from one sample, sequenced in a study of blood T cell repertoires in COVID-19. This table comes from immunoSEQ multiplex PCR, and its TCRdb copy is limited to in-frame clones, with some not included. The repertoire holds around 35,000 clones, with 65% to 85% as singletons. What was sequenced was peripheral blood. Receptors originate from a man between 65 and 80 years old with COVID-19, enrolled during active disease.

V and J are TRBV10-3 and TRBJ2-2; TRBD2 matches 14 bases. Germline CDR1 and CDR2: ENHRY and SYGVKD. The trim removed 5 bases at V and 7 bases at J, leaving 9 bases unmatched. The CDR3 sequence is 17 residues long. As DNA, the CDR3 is TGTGCCATCAGTATTTCGGGACTAGCGGGAGTTCACGGGGAGCTGTTTTTT. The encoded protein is CAISISGLAGVHGELFF.

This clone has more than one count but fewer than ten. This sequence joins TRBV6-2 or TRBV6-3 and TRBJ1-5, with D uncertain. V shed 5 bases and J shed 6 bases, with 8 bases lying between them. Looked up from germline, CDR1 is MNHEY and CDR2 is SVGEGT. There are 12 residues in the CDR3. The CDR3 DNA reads TGTGCCAGCAGTCCGGGTAGTCAGCCCCAGCATTTT. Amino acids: CASSPGSQPQHF.

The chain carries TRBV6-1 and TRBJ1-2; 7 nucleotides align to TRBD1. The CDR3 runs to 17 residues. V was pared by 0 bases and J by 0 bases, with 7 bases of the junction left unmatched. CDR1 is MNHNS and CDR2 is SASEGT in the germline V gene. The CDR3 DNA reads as TGTGCCAGCAGTGAAGCCTCCGGGACAGTAGCTAACTATGGCTACACCTTC. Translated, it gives CASSEASGTVANYGYTF.

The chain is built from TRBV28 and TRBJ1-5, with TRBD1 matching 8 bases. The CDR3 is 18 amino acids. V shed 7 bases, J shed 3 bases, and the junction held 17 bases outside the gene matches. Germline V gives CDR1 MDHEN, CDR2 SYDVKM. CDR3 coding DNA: TGTGCCAGCATGGGTCAACAGGGGGTACCTCCAGCCAATCAGCCCCAGCATTTT. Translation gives CASMGQQGVPPANQPQHF.

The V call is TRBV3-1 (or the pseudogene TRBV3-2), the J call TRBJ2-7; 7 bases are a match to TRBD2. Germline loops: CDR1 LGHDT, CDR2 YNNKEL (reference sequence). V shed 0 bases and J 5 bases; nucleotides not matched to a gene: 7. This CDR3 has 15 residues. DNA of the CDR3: TGTGCCAGCAGCCAAGATGATGGGCGGGAGAACGAGCAGTACTTC. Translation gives CASSQDDGRENEQYF.

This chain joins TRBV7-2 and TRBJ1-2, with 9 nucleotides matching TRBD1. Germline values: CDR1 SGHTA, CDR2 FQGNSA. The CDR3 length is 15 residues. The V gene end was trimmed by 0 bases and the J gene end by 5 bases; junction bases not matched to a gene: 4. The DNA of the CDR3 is TGTGCCAGCAGCTTAGCCCACAGGGGGCTTTATGGCTACACCTTC. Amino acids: CASSLAHRGLYGYTF.

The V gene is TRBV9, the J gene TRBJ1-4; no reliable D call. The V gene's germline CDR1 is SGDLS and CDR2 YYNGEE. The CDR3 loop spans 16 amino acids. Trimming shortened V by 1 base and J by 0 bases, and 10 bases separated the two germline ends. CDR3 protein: CASSVSVSATNEKLFF. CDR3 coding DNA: TGTGCCAGCAGCGTATCCGTCTCCGCAACTAATGAAAAACTGTTTTTT.

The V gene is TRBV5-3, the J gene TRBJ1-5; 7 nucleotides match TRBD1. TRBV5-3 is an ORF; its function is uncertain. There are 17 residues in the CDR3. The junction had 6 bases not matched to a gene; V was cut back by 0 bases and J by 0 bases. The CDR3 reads CARSLGQGQNSNQPQHF. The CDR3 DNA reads TGTGCCAGAAGCTTGGGACAGGGCCAAAATAGCAATCAGCCCCAGCATTTT.

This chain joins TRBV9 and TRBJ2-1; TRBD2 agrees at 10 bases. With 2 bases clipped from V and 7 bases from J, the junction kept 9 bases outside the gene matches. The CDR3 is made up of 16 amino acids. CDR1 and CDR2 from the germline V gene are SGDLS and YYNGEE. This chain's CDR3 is CASSVDPSGSRNEQFF. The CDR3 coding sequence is TGTGCCAGCAGCGTGGACCCTAGCGGGAGTAGGAATGAGCAGTTCTTC.

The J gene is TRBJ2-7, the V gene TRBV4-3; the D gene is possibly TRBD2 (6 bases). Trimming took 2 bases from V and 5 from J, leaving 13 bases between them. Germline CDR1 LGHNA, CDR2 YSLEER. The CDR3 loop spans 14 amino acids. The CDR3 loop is CASSQTTRGDEQYF. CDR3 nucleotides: TGCGCCAGCAGCCAAACCACCCGCGGGGACGAGCAGTACTTC.

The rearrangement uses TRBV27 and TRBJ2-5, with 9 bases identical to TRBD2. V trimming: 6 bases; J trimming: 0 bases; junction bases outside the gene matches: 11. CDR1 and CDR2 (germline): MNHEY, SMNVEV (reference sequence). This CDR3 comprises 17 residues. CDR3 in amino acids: CASRPGSAGGYQETQYF. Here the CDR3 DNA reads TGTGCCAGCAGACCGGGTTCGGCGGGAGGGTACCAAGAGACCCAGTACTTC.